This is a list of T cell receptor beta chains from one sample in a study of cytomegalovirus exposure and HLA in healthy donors. Profiled with immunoSEQ multiplex PCR; TCRdb holds only in-frame clones, not every one. The top ten hold around 5.2% of the sample, which has some 140,000 clones, over 75% seen once. The sample consisted of PBMCs. The receptors come from a woman aged 40 to 55 in good health and CMV-seropositive. CDR3s include the opening cysteine and the closing phenylalanine or tryptophan. Fields, in order: clone size, V gene, J gene, CDR3 protein. Rows give clone size only sometimes, using once, few, many, or a class for an expanded clone.

clone size: .
V gene: TRBV4-2
J gene: TRBJ2-2
CDR3 protein: CASSQPKTPGLAVIANTGELFF

clone size: .
V gene: TRBV5-1
J gene: TRBJ2-1
CDR3 protein: CASSSTSVYNEQFF

clone size: few
V gene: TRBV29-1
J gene: TRBJ2-3
CDR3 protein: CSVELRGRPATQYF

clone size: once
V gene: TRBV28
J gene: TRBJ1-3
CDR3 protein: CASSTPGGAVKNTIYF

clone size: .
V gene: TRBV6-1
J gene: TRBJ2-7
CDR3 protein: CASRETGVYEQYF

clone size: .
V gene: TRBV9
J gene: TRBJ1-1
CDR3 protein: CASSHPRTGGLGTEAFF

clone size: .
V gene: TRBV7-2
J gene: TRBJ2-2
CDR3 protein: CASSLGRTGAGELFF

clone size: .
V gene: TRBV5-4
J gene: TRBJ2-3
CDR3 protein: CASSGGTGWGDTQYF

clone size: .
V gene: TRBV9
J gene: TRBJ2-2
CDR3 protein: CASSVTLRGDAGELFF

clone size: .
V gene: TRBV7-9
J gene: TRBJ2-1
CDR3 protein: CASSLGQYNEQFF

clone size: .
V gene: TRBV4-1
J gene: TRBJ1-2
CDR3 protein: CASSLYGSAALDVYGYTF